This TCR beta chain derives from a study of control samples from healthy donors and cancer patients. There are 14 residues in the CDR3. Trimming took 0 bases from V and 4 from J, leaving 7 bases between them. CDR1 and CDR2 (germline): MGHRA, YSYEKL. Sequencing was performed with immunoSEQ multiplex PCR; in TCRdb, only in-frame clones are kept and a portion is missing. The sample carries around 100,000 clones, about 91% recorded once. Points on this clone: The same CDR3 is also encoded by other DNA sequences in this sample.

The TCR sequence derives from a woman aged 18-29 years in good health. The chain couples TRBV4-1 to TRBJ1-5, with D maybe TRBD1 (6 bases). The sequenced material came from blood. The CDR3 loop reads CASSQDRGNQPQHF. In DNA, the CDR3 is TGCGCCAGCAGCCAAGACAGGGGAAATCAGCCCCAGCATTTT.